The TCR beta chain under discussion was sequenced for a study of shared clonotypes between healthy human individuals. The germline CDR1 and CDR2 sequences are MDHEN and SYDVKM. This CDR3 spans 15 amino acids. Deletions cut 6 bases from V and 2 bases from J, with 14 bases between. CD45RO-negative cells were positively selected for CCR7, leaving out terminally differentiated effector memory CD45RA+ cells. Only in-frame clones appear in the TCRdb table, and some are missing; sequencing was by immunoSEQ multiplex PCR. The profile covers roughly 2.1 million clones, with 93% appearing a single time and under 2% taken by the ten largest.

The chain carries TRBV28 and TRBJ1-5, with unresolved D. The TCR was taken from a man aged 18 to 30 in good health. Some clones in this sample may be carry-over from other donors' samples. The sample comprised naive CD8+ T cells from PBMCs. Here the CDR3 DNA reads TGTGCCAGCAGCTATATCATCCGGGGCAATCAGCCCCAGCATTTT. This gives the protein CASSYIIRGNQPQHF. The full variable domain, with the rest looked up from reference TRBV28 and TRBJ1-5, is DVKVTQSSRYLVKRTGEKVFLECVQDMDHENMFWYRQDPGLGLRLIYFSYDVKMKEKGDIPEGYSVSREKKERFSLILESASTNQTSMYLCASSYIIRGNQPQHFGDGTRLSIL.